This entry concerns a single TCR beta chain. These data belong to a study of OX40 agonist ivuxolimab in advanced cancers. The trim removed 7 bases at V and 6 bases at J, leaving 9 bases unmatched. The CDR3 length is 15 residues. In germline, CDR1 is SEHNR, CDR2 FQNEAQ (reference sequence). Data came from immunoSEQ multiplex PCR; TCRdb stores just in-frame clones and leaves some out. The table has 50,000 or so clones, 70% to 90% seen once. The clonotype comes from an adult with an advanced solid tumor such as melanoma, head and neck, liver or kidney cancer. Sequenced here: CD4+ or CD8+ T cells sorted from blood, sampled in a trial of the OX40 agonist ivuxolimab. The chain recombines TRBV7-9 with TRBJ2-1; TRBD2 matches 10 bases. The CDR3 protein is CASTALAGLSNEQFF. CDR3 in DNA: TGTGCCAGCACCGCACTAGCGGGACTAAGCAATGAGCAGTTCTTC.